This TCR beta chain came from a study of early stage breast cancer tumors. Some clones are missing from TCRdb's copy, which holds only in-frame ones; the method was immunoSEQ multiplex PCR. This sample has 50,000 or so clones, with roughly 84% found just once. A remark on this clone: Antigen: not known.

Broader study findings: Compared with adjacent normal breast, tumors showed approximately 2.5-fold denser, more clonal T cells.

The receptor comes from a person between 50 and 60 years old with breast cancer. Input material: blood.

CDR3 loop: CASGREAEKLFF. CDR3 coding DNA: TGTGCCAGTGGACGGGAGGCGGAAAAACTGTTTTTT. This chain links TRBV27 with TRBJ1-4; no clear D gene. The V gene's germline CDR1 is MNHEY and CDR2 SMNVEV (reference sequence). V lost 9 bases and J lost 8, with 13 bases in between. This CDR3 has 12 amino acids. The variable domain in full, completed from reference TRBV27 and TRBJ1-4, reads EAQVTQNPRYLITVTGKKLTVTCSQNMNHEYMSWYRQDPGLGLRQIYYSMNVEVTDKGDVPEGYKVSRKEKRNFPLILESPSPNQTSLYFCASGREAEKLFFGSGTQLSVL.